Sequencing of this TCR beta chain was carried out in a study of shared clonotypes between healthy human individuals. Study overall: Sampling drew on donors who were a couple of women and a few men aged 18 to 49.

Template for every sorted-subset replicate PCR totaled 150 to 250 ng DNA, approximately 30,000 T cell genomes. This table comes from immunoSEQ multiplex PCR, and its TCRdb copy is limited to in-frame clones, with some not included. Of about 110,000 clones listed, about two thirds were seen once; the top ten hold under 30%. The CDR3 sequence is 16 residues long. Germline V gene sequence: CDR1 SGHNT, CDR2 YYREEE (reference sequence). The junction had 8 bases not matched to a gene; V was cut back by 2 bases and J by 4 bases. This clone was observed a handful of times. The sample was memory CD8+ T cells sorted from blood. This sample's subset: CD45RO+ cells pooled with CCR7-negative TemRA cells. This sequence joins TRBV5-4 and TRBJ2-1, with 8 positions matching TRBD1. The sequence was collected from a woman in her thirties in good health. This CDR3 is CASSLDKGTGYNEQFF. DNA for the CDR3: TGTGCCAGCAGCTTAGATAAAGGGACAGGTTACAATGAGCAGTTCTTC.